This TCR beta chain was recorded in a study of blood T cells in healthy people across ages (dated by TCRdb to about 2015). The study in broad terms: In model experiments, roughly one uniquely barcoded TCR beta cDNA molecule per two T cells was captured by template switching. For two donors (one aged 18 to 30 and one aged 80 or older), the study analyzed two additional independent replicas of 1 million unique cDNA reads from the same blood draw. Four age groups were formed from the donors: young (average approximately 15 years), middle-aged (approximately 40), aged (under 70) and long-lived (around 80). To avoid experimental bias, donors of different ages were spread randomly across the sequencing lanes. Age-related changes in TCR beta repertoire diversity were measured in the study by deep sequencing normalized with unique cDNA molecular identifiers. The paper's findings and limits, for the study overall: Compared with the aged group, the long-lived group had more naive CD4+ T cells, fewer expanded clones and increased TCR diversity, a pattern suggesting age selection. Since profiling was done on bulk unsorted PBMCs, naive and antigen-experienced compartments could not be conclusively compared. There was a strong correlation between observed TCR beta diversity and the percentage of naive T cells measured by flow cytometry. Estimates of total diversity based on one million sequenced T cells were regarded as lower bounds and as underestimates. The CMV infection status of donors was not known, potentially confounding age-related changes in expanded clonotypes. Observed TCR beta diversity per million T cells fell roughly linearly with age, and a significant reduction was already apparent by age roughly 40.

Systemically healthy Caucasian individuals from Russia, 39 in total and aged roughly 6 to 90 years, were included as donors. About 9.6 milliliters of peripheral blood were collected from each donor into EDTA-treated Vacutainer tubes. Ficoll-Paque density-gradient centrifugation was used to isolate PBMCs, with at least 7 million per sample. Trizol reagent was used to extract total RNA from the PBMCs, yielding at least 5 micrograms per sample. Naive CD45RAhigh/CD27high T cell percentages were measured by flow cytometry on a PBMC aliquot from every donor. The CDR3 numbers 13 residues from cysteine through phenylalanine. CDR3 DNA only is kept here, 39 bases in frame from base 1. According to the germline V gene, CDR1 reads MGHRA and CDR2 reads YSYEKL. Germline trimming: 1 base from V, 8 bases from J; junction bases outside gene matches: 0. Note on this clonotype: No cognate antigen has been identified for it. Base qualities are not recorded, but no much larger clone differs from it by a single base.

The library was obtained by 5' RACE. Sequenced using an Illumina HiSeq 2500. The second PCR ran for about 6 to 12 cycles and used a J-beta primer mix along with a sample-barcoded 5' primer. A unique molecular identifier was introduced onto each TCR beta cDNA molecule by a template-switch 5' adaptor carrying 12 random nucleotides. Each sample yielded at least 3 million CDR3-containing paired-end reads. All of the RNA was converted into first-strand cDNA using the Mint cDNA synthesis kit, with a TRBC-specific oligonucleotide serving as the primer. Following uracil-DNA glycosylase treatment, all cDNA underwent a first 18-cycle PCR with the universal primers M1SS and BC2_uni_R. On the study's bioinformatics: Each sample was normalized by randomly selecting 1 million high-quality reads, each carrying a distinct molecular identifier. Reads sharing molecular identifiers were discarded rather than binned into consensus sequences. MiTCR, run with a Q25 quality threshold and the strictest error-elimination algorithm, handled CDR3 identification, clonotype clustering and error correction. Lower-bound total TCR beta diversity was estimated with a nonparametric unseen species model using Euler transformation. TCRdb reran the public reads through fastp at Q25 and MiXCR, keeping productive beta chains. Each CDR3 protein gets just one entry, which takes the most common genes and DNA from the rows behind it. None of the V and J calls come from the authors' own analysis; TCRdb made them. For this sample the table gives around 620,000 distinct CDR3 sequences, of which 27% were detected only once. Roughly 18% of the sample lies in the top ten.

This chain is built from TRBV4-1 and TRBJ2-1, and TRBD2 matches 9 of the central bases. The receptor comes from a woman aged 70 to 79 in good health. Input material: blood. The CDR3 is CASSQGLADEQFF. The DNA sequence is as follows: TGCGCCAGCAGCCAAGGACTAGCGGATGAGCAGTTCTTC.